Shown below are 32 T cell receptor beta chains from a single sample sequenced in a study of cytomegalovirus exposure and HLA in healthy donors. The PCR employed 60 Vbeta primers together with 13 Jbeta primers. TCRdb's copy holds only in-frame clones and misses some; the assay was immunoSEQ multiplex PCR. The data show 90,000 to 120,000 clones, 55% to 75% seen once. Sample: PBMCs. These receptors came from a young man in good health and CMV-seropositive.

This chain links TRBV10-1 with TRBJ2-7; 7 bases are a match to TRBD1. Per germline, CDR1 WNHNN and CDR2 SYGVQD (reference sequence). With 2 bases clipped from V and 7 bases from J, the junction kept 5 bases outside the gene matches. The CDR3 spans 13 residues. The CDR3 DNA reads TGCGCCAGCAGTGAGGGGACAGCCGGAGAGCAGTACTTC. It encodes CASSEGTAGEQYF.

This clone occurred a few times. V is TRBV12-5 and J is TRBJ2-1, with D maybe TRBD1 (6 bases). The CDR3 contains 14 residues. V lost 1 base to trimming and J lost 6 bases, with 10 bases between them. The V gene's germline CDR1 is LGHNT and CDR2 FRNRAP. The chain's CDR3 is CASGLGGLINEQFF. Written as DNA, the CDR3 is TGTGCTAGTGGTTTGGGGGGGCTCATCAATGAGCAGTTCTTC. Supplemented by reference TRBV12-5 and TRBJ2-1, the full variable domain reads DARVTQTPRHKVTEMGQEVTMRCQPILGHNTVFWYRQTMMQGLELLAYFRNRAPLDDSGMPKDRFSAEMPDATLATLKIQPSEPRDSAVYFCASGLGGLINEQFFGPGTRLTVL.

The rearrangement uses TRBV15 and TRBJ2-2, with no clear D. V was trimmed by 1 base and J by 5 bases, leaving 5 bases between them. The germline V gene encodes CDR1 LNHNV and CDR2 YYDKDF (reference sequence). The length of the CDR3 is 13 residues. Here the CDR3 DNA reads TGTGCCACCAGCAGAGGGAGTACCGGGGAGCTGTTTTTT. Residues: CATSRGSTGELFF.

The chain employs TRBV27 and TRBJ1-5; 7 nucleotides align to TRBD1. Germline loops: CDR1 MNHEY, CDR2 SMNVEV (reference sequence). This CDR3 contains 13 residues. The V and J ends lost 6 bases and 7 bases, in that order; junction bases with no gene match: 6. CDR3: CASRLTGIQPQHF. DNA of the CDR3: TGTGCCAGCAGACTGACAGGGATCCAGCCCCAGCATTTT.

This sequence joins TRBV6-1 and TRBJ1-5; no clear D. The CDR3 is 16 amino acids. Between the trimmed V and J ends, which lost 1 base and 7 bases, there was a span of 17 bases. CDR1 is MNHNS and CDR2 is SASEGT in the germline V gene. CDR3 DNA sequence: TGTGCCAGCAGTGAAGGCATCGGGGAGGAGGGCCAGCCCCAGCATTTT. This gives the protein CASSEGIGEEGQPQHF.

The chain carries TRBV13 and TRBJ1-2; the D gene is possibly TRBD1 (5 bases). Germline-derived CDR1 and CDR2 are PRHDT and FYEKMQ (reference sequence). This CDR3 is built from 15 residues. V lost 4 bases to trimming and J lost 7 bases, with 19 bases between them. CDR3 bases: TGTGCCAGCAGCTCGTCGGGCGGGGGGATCTTTGGCTACACCTTC. Protein: CASSSSGGGIFGYTF.

The chain combines TRBV7-9 with TRBJ1-2, with D perhaps TRBD1 (5 bases). V was cut by 8 bases and J by 14 bases, with 21 bases left in between. Germline lookup yields CDR1 SEHNR and CDR2 FQNEAQ (reference sequence). There are 12 residues in the CDR3. CDR3 amino acids: CASLGAGDKRTF. CDR3 DNA sequence: TGTGCCAGCCTAGGGGCAGGAGATAAACGGACCTTC.

V and J are TRBV5-1 and TRBJ2-7; 11 bases fit TRBD2. From germline, CDR1 is SGHRS and CDR2 YFSETQ. Trimming took 5 bases from V and 6 from J; bases not matched to a gene: 7. This CDR3 region has 14 residues. The CDR3 DNA reads TGCGCCAGCAGACGAGTAGCGGGGGGGGGCGAGCAGTACTTC. This translates into CASRRVAGGGEQYF.

The V call is TRBV14, the J call TRBJ1-1, with a possible D match to TRBD1 (6 bases). Germline CDR1 SGHDN, CDR2 FVKESK. The CDR3 covers 13 residues. V was shortened by 4 bases and J by 8 bases, with 14 bases between the two germline ends. CDR3 bases: TGTGCCAGCAGCCCCATCGCCGGGACAGAAGCTTTCTTT. Amino acid sequence: CASSPIAGTEAFF.

In the case of this clone: The sample carries other DNA sequences with the same CDR3. The rearrangement uses TRBV14 and TRBJ1-6; D is possibly TRBD1 (5 bases). Germline lookup yields CDR1 SGHDN and CDR2 FVKESK. The CDR3 length is 16 residues. Deletions cut 0 bases from V and 0 bases from J, with 6 bases between. Here the CDR3 DNA reads TGTGCCAGCAGCCAAGATAGGGGCTCCTATAATTCACCCCTCCACTTT. This codes for CASSQDRGSYNSPLHF.

This chain connects TRBV25-1 to TRBJ2-5; 8 bases agree with TRBD2. The CDR3 consists of 13 residues. Per germline, CDR1 MGHDK and CDR2 SYGVNS. After removal of 2 bases from V and 5 bases from J, the junction contained 1 base not matched to a gene. CDR3 sequence: CASSETGGETQYF. As DNA, the CDR3 is TGTGCCAGCAGTGAAACGGGGGGGGAGACCCAGTACTTC. The whole variable domain, remainder taken from reference TRBV25-1 and TRBJ2-5, is EADIYQTPRYLVIGTGKKITLECSQTMGHDKMYWYQQDPGMELHLIHYSYGVNSTEKGDLSSESTVSRIRTEHFPLTLESARPSHTSQYLCASSETGGETQYFGPGTRLLVL.

This chain links TRBV5-8 with TRBJ1-5; perhaps TRBD1 as D (5 bases). This CDR3 spans 15 amino acids. V shed 4 bases and J shed 3 bases, with 14 bases lying between them. Germline V gives CDR1 SGHTS, CDR2 YDEGEE. CDR3 bases: TGTGCCAGCAGCGTTGTTACAGGTCCCAATCAGCCCCAGCATTTT. Its protein product is CASSVVTGPNQPQHF.

This clone is a singleton in its sample. The chain combines TRBV5-4 with TRBJ2-1; TRBD2 aligns across 10 bases. Germline V gene data show CDR1 as SGHNT and CDR2 as YYREEE (reference sequence). CDR3 length: 16 amino acids. The V and J ends lost 3 bases and 3 bases, in that order; junction bases with no gene match: 6. This chain's CDR3 is CASSSLAGDNYNEQFF. The CDR3 region has the DNA TGTGCCAGCAGCTCGCTAGCGGGGGATAACTACAATGAGCAGTTCTTC.

CDR3 nucleotide sequence: TGTGCCACCCTCCAGCGGGGGGATGTCAATGAGCAGTTCTTC. Translating it yields CATLQRGDVNEQFF. The rearrangement uses TRBV6-6 and TRBJ2-1, with 9 bases identical to TRBD2. Germline V lookup: CDR1 MNHNY, CDR2 SVGAGI (reference sequence). V was clipped by 10 bases and J by 6 bases; unmatched bases: 10. This CDR3 is built from 14 residues.

The chain has TRBV4-1 and TRBJ1-6; 9 nucleotides match TRBD1. Unmatched junction bases numbered 7, after V lost 0 bases and J lost 7 bases. The CDR3 runs 17 residues. In germline, CDR1 is MGHRA, CDR2 YSYEKL. This CDR3 is CASSQDGTGLNNSPLHF. The CDR3 coding sequence is TGCGCCAGCAGCCAAGATGGGACAGGGCTGAACAATTCACCCCTCCACTTT.

The V call is TRBV2, the J call TRBJ2-2; 8 bases align to TRBD2. This CDR3 is 14 amino acids long. Unmatched junction bases numbered 7, after V lost 6 bases and J lost 7 bases. Germline loops: CDR1 SNHLY, CDR2 FYNNEI. The CDR3 coding sequence is TGTGCCAGCAGCGCGACTAGCGTGGTCGGGGAGCTGTTTTTT. Translating gives CASSATSVVGELFF.

The rearrangement joins TRBV18 to TRBJ1-2; D uncertain. The CDR3 is made up of 13 amino acids. Germline-derived CDR1 and CDR2 are KGHSH and LQKENI. V was trimmed by 0 bases and J by 6 bases, leaving 8 bases between them. The CDR3 DNA reads as TGTGCCAGCTCACCACCTTCCGGTAATGGCTACACCTTC. Amino acids: CASSPPSGNGYTF.

The chain links TRBV5-1 to TRBJ1-6; D remains unclear. This CDR3 is built from 13 residues. V lost 0 bases and J lost 7, with 5 bases in between. The V gene's germline CDR1 is SGHRS and CDR2 YFSETQ. CDR3 sequence: CASSLDSNSPLHF. The CDR3 region has the DNA TGCGCCAGCAGCTTGGACAGCAATTCACCCCTCCACTTT.

The chain couples TRBV6-5 to TRBJ2-5, with D perhaps TRBD1 (5 bases). The V and J ends lost 0 bases and 5 bases respectively, with 13 bases between them. The CDR3 is 15 amino acids. The germline V gene has CDR1 MNHEY and CDR2 SVGAGI. The CDR3 sequence is CASSYSRTLRETQYF. For the CDR3, the DNA is TGTGCCAGCAGTTACTCGCGGACACTACGGGAGACCCAGTACTTC.

Here the CDR3 reads CASGRQGDNSPLHF. CDR3 DNA sequence: TGTGCCAGCGGGCGCCAAGGGGATAATTCACCCCTCCACTTT. The chain employs TRBV27 and TRBJ1-6; possible D gene TRBD1, 5 bases. Germline V gene data show CDR1 as MNHEY and CDR2 as SMNVEV (reference sequence). V lost 8 bases, J lost 5 bases, and 13 bases lay in between. The CDR3 has 14 residues.

The sample holds a few counts of this clone. The chain couples TRBV10-3 to TRBJ2-7; TRBD1 matches at 8 bases. The CDR3 totals 14 residues. Trimming at V came to 7 bases and at J to 6 bases, leaving 11 bases not matched to a gene. Germline CDR1 is ENHRY and CDR2 is SYGVKD. Here the CDR3 reads CAITHDRGSLEQYF. CDR3 in DNA: TGTGCCATCACCCACGACAGGGGAAGTCTCGAGCAGTACTTC.

V and J are TRBV7-9 and TRBJ1-1, with 8 bases fitting TRBD1. J was trimmed by 10 bases and V by 5 bases; bases with no gene match: 6. The germline CDR1 and CDR2 sequences are SEHNR and FQNEAQ (reference sequence). There are 12 residues in the CDR3. The CDR3 DNA reads as TGTGCCAGCAGCCTCGGACAGGGAGTAGCTTTCTTT. This encodes CASSLGQGVAFF.

This chain uses TRBV11-3 with TRBJ1-1; D is unresolved. The CDR3 has 12 amino acids. With 1 base removed from V and 11 bases from J, the gap between germline ends came to 11 bases. CDR1 and CDR2 (germline): SGHNT, YENEEA. The CDR3 DNA sequence: TGTGCCAGCAGCTTAGTGCAGATGGCCGCTTTCTTT. Protein product: CASSLVQMAAFF.

This clone was detected only once. The V and J genes are TRBV19 and TRBJ1-2, with D possibly being TRBD1 (6 bases). This CDR3 is 13 amino acids long. From germline, CDR1 is LNHDA and CDR2 SQIVND (reference sequence). Trimming shortened V by 7 bases and J by 8 bases, and 17 bases separated the two germline ends. CDR3 loop: CASTAGAVGGYTF. CDR3 DNA sequence: TGTGCCAGTACCGCGGGGGCCGTCGGGGGCTACACCTTC. Supplemented by reference TRBV19 and TRBJ1-2, the full variable domain reads DGGITQSPKYLFRKEGQNVTLSCEQNLNHDAMYWYRQDPGQGLRLIYYSQIVNDFQKGDIAEGYSVSREKKESFPLTVTSAQKNPTAFYLCASTAGAVGGYTFGSGTRLTVV.

The chain combines TRBV19 with TRBJ2-2, with D unresolved. The germline gives CDR1 LNHDA, CDR2 SQIVND (reference sequence). This CDR3 is 12 amino acids long. V lost 2 bases and J lost 6, with 4 bases in between. The DNA of the CDR3 is TGTGCCAGTAGTATACCCGCCGGGGAGCTGTTTTTT. This codes for CASSIPAGELFF.

The chain uses TRBV7-2 and TRBJ1-5; D call uncertain. The germline gives CDR1 SGHTA, CDR2 FQGNSA. The V and J ends lost 2 bases and 7 bases respectively, with 12 bases between them. The CDR3 contains 14 residues. CDR3 in amino acids: CASSLYGSGQPQHF. The CDR3 nucleotides are TGTGCCAGCAGCTTATATGGATCGGGGCAGCCCCAGCATTTT. Variable domain in full (rest from reference TRBV7-2 and TRBJ1-5): GAGVSQSPSNKVTEKGKDVELRCDPISGHTALYWYRQSLGQGLEFLIYFQGNSAPDKSGLPSDRFSAERTGGSVSTLTIQRTQQEDSAVYLCASSLYGSGQPQHFGDGTRLSIL.

V and J are TRBV2 and TRBJ1-1; 7 bases line up with TRBD1. The CDR3 loop spans 13 amino acids. Germline V gives CDR1 SNHLY, CDR2 FYNNEI. V lost 5 bases and J lost 4; bases outside the gene matches: 4. The CDR3 DNA follows: TGTGCCAGCAGTCCCCAGGGGGGCACTGAAGCTTTCTTT. This gives the protein CASSPQGGTEAFF.

The gene calls are TRBV6-4 and TRBJ1-5; D unresolved. This CDR3 spans 15 amino acids. Trimming removed 6 bases from V and 0 bases from J, with 12 bases in between. The germline CDR1 and CDR2 sequences are MRHNA and SNTAGT. CDR3 protein: CASRAEEYSNQPQHF. DNA of the CDR3: TGTGCCAGCAGGGCCGAGGAGTATAGCAATCAGCCCCAGCATTTT.

This chain links TRBV4-2 with TRBJ2-1, with D tentatively TRBD1 (7 bases). The CDR3 consists of 16 residues. The V gene lost 0 bases and the J gene lost 4 bases, with 13 bases spanning the gap. In germline, CDR1 is LGHNA, CDR2 YNFKEQ. CDR3 sequence reads: CASSQDWAGGYNEQFF. For the CDR3, the DNA is TGTGCCAGCAGCCAAGATTGGGCAGGGGGGTACAATGAGCAGTTCTTC.

This clone has only a few counts. The chain links TRBV6-4 to TRBJ1-1; D is perhaps TRBD1 (5 bases). V lost 8 bases and J lost 0, with 13 bases in between. The germline CDR1 and CDR2 sequences are MRHNA and SNTAGT. The CDR3 contains 14 residues. CDR3 in amino acids: CASVSRVLNTEAFF. CDR3 sequence (DNA): TGTGCCAGCGTATCCAGGGTCTTGAACACTGAAGCTTTCTTT.

The V and J genes are TRBV7-9 and TRBJ2-5; TRBD1 matches 7 bases. The closer fit of TRBJ2-7 to the DNA end suggests the J call may be wrong. Germline V gene lookup returns CDR1 SEHNR and CDR2 FQNEAQ (reference sequence). The CDR3 has 14 amino acids. The CDR3 here is CASSLGTASYEQYF. The CDR3 DNA reads as TGTGCCAGCAGCCTAGGGACAGCCTCCTACGAGCAGTACTTC.

The chain joins TRBV13 to TRBJ1-1; a possible D gene is TRBD1 (6 bases). Germline V CDR1 and CDR2: PRHDT, FYEKMQ (reference sequence). This CDR3 comprises 17 residues. Trimming stripped 1 base from V and 3 bases from J, with 18 bases between. The CDR3 nucleotides are TGTGCCAGCAGCTTAGCAGGGGAGCTTATGGAGGACACTGAAGCTTTCTTT. Protein: CASSLAGELMEDTEAFF.